Presented here are 6 T cell receptor beta chains from one specimen sequenced in a study of regulatory T cells in long-lasting Graves disease (dated by TCRdb to about 2021). The library was prepared using multiplex PCR. Reads for this sample came from an Illumina HiSeq 4000. iRepertoire HTBI primers and Arm-PCR amplification of CDR3 regions were used to construct TCR beta libraries. In TCRdb, the public reads were trimmed at Q25 with fastp and aligned with MiXCR, with productive beta chains retained. Rows are unified per CDR3 protein, each entry keeping the most common DNA and genes. The sample table lists around 400,000 distinct CDR3 sequences, about a quarter of them with a count of one. The top ten clonotypes cover approximately 28% of the sample. The time point label on this specimen signifies: persistent/refractory GD, antithyroid drugs over 5 years with positive TRAb. For both TCR sequencing and RNA sequencing, RNA was extracted from PBMCs using TRIzol.

This sample comprised peripheral blood mononuclear cells (PBMCs), obtained when the disease was refractory, from a patient treated with antithyroid drugs. These receptors originate from a female donor with Graves disease.

This clonotype was recorded at least ten times. The DNA of the CDR3 is TGTGCCAGCACTAACCCCGGGGGGGGCTCGGGCAATCAGCCCCAGCATTTT. Amino acids: CASTNPGGGSGNQPQHF. The V call is TRBV6-1, the J call TRBJ1-5; weak D call: TRBD1 (6 bases). V lost 7 bases and J lost 2, with 21 bases in between. Germline V lookup: CDR1 MNHNS, CDR2 SASEGT. The length of the CDR3 is 17 residues.

V and J are TRBV3-1 and TRBJ2-2, with D hard to call. V was pared by 7 bases and J by 2 bases, with 20 bases between. The germline V gene has CDR1 LGHDT and CDR2 YNNKEL (reference sequence). This CDR3 is built from 17 residues. The DNA of the CDR3 is TGTGCCAGCACCCGAGGTTCGGTGTTGGCAAACACCGGGGAGCTGTTTTTT. Amino acid sequence: CASTRGSVLANTGELFF.

V usage is TRBV28 and J usage is TRBJ2-5; D might be TRBD1 or TRBD2, each matching 5 bases. The J call could be wrong; TRBJ2-1 is a better fit for the DNA end. The CDR3 consists of 17 residues. The germline V gene encodes CDR1 MDHEN and CDR2 SYDVKM. DNA for the CDR3: TGTGCCAGCAGTTTTGGAGTCAGGGAGCCCAGGTACAATGAGCAGTTCTTC. Its protein is CASSFGVREPRYNEQFF.

The chain is built from TRBV15 and TRBJ1-1, with D possibly being TRBD1 (5 bases). V was clipped by 3 bases and J by 3 bases, with 14 bases between them. Germline assignment: CDR1 LNHNV and CDR2 YYDKDF (reference sequence). This CDR3 comprises 15 residues. The CDR3 region is CATSRGGVSDTEAFF. The CDR3 nucleotides are TGTGCCACCAGCAGGGGGGGGGTGTCGGACACTGAAGCTTTCTTT.

In its sample, this clonotype was seen many times. The J gene is TRBJ2-7, the V gene TRBV11-1, with 15 bases identical to TRBD2. Per germline, CDR1 SGHAT and CDR2 FQDESV (reference sequence). The ends lost 4 bases at V and 5 bases at J; junction bases unmatched: 9. The CDR3 has 17 residues. The CDR3 nucleotides read TGTGCCAGCAGCTCCCCCGGGACTAGCGGGAGGAGGAACGAGCAGTACTTC. It specifies CASSSPGTSGRRNEQYF.

The gene calls are TRBV11-1 and TRBJ2-1; possible D gene TRBD2, 5 bases. The CDR3 sequence is 18 residues long. CDR1 is SGHAT, CDR2 FQDESV, per germline (reference sequence). Trimming took off 5 bases at V and 7 bases at J, with 27 bases between the two ends. The CDR3 DNA sequence: TGTGCCAGCAGCCCCAATGGAGTGGGAGAGGATCCGAGGAATGAGCAGTTCTTC. This gives the protein CASSPNGVGEDPRNEQFF.